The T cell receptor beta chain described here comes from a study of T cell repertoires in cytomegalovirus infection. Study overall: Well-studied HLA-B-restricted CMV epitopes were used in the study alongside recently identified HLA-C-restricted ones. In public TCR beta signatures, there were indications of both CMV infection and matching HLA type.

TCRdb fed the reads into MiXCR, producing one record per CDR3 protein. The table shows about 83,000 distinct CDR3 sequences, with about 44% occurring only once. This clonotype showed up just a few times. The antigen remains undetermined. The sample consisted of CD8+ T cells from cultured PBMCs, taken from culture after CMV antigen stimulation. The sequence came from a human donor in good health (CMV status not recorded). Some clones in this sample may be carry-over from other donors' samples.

CDR3 loop: CASTQQGMEAFF. CDR3 in DNA: TGTGCCAGCACCCAACAGGGGATGGAAGCTTTCTTT. This chain joins TRBV12-3 or TRBV12-4 and TRBJ1-1; 7 bases line up with TRBD1. The V segment lost 7 bases and the J segment 8 bases; nucleotides outside the gene matches: 7. This CDR3 is 12 amino acids long.